The 30 T cell receptor beta chains below come from one sample, sequenced in a study of blood T cells in healthy people across ages. A sample-barcoded 5' primer and a J-beta primer mix were used in a second PCR of roughly 7 to 11 cycles. From the 5' RACE reads, TCRdb called clonotypes with MiXCR, one entry per CDR3 protein. The sample has over 950,000 distinct CDR3 sequences, more than 30% seen once; the top ten hold around 13%. The sequencing sample was made of blood. These receptors came from a man aged 18 to 30 in good health.

This clonotype turned up a few times. The genes are TRBV27 and TRBJ2-7, with a possible D match to TRBD2 (5 bases). The CDR3 spans 14 residues. CDR1 and CDR2 (germline): MNHEY, SMNVEV (reference sequence). V lost 5 bases and J lost 5, with 16 bases in between. CDR3 amino acids: CASSPTGLVDEQYF. The CDR3 region has the DNA TGTGCCAGCAGTCCTACGGGGTTAGTAGACGAGCAGTACTTC.

There are a few counts of this clonotype. The chain is built from TRBV2 and TRBJ2-1; 9 nucleotides agree with TRBD1. CDR1 is SNHLY, CDR2 FYNNEI, per germline. Trimming removed 4 bases from V and 8 bases from J; junction bases left unmatched: 9. The CDR3 is made up of 15 amino acids. CDR3 region: CASSVDRGSVDEQFF. In DNA, the CDR3 is TGTGCCAGCAGTGTGGACAGGGGATCCGTCGATGAGCAGTTCTTC.

The chain combines TRBV28 with TRBJ2-2; TRBD1 aligns across 9 bases. Germline loops: CDR1 MDHEN, CDR2 SYDVKM. The CDR3 sequence is 16 residues long. V dropped 3 bases and J dropped 7; count of bases not matched to a gene: 9. The CDR3 DNA reads TGTGCCAGCAGTTTCGCGGGACAGGGTTTGGTCGGGGAGCTGTTTTTT. Its translation is CASSFAGQGLVGELFF. The variable domain in full, with the rest retrieved from reference TRBV28 and TRBJ2-2, is DVKVTQSSRYLVKRTGEKVFLECVQDMDHENMFWYRQDPGLGLRLIYFSYDVKMKEKGDIPEGYSVSREKKERFSLILESASTNQTSMYLCASSFAGQGLVGELFFGEGSRLTVL.

Regarding this clonotype: A much larger clone lies a single base off, so this may be a read error. The chain is built from TRBV7-8 and TRBJ2-1, with 7 bases identical to TRBD2. Germline V gene data show CDR1 as SGHVS and CDR2 as FQNEAQ. The CDR3 covers 14 residues. The CDR3 bases are TGTCCCAGCAGCTTGAGCGGGGTTTACAATGAGCAGTTCTTC. Its protein is CPSSLSGVYNEQFF.

A few counts support this clonotype. The J gene is TRBJ1-5, the V gene TRBV20-1; D unclear. This CDR3 has 12 amino acids. CDR1 is DFQATT, CDR2 SNEGSKA, per germline (reference sequence). Trimming stripped 4 bases from V and 11 bases from J, with 15 bases between. The CDR3 coding sequence is TGCAGTGCTATTGACCTGGCTCTGTCCCAGCATTTT. Amino acid sequence: CSAIDLALSQHF.

This clonotype was seen only a few times. This rearrangement joins TRBV7-9 to TRBJ1-1; possible D gene TRBD1, 5 bases. The germline CDR1 and CDR2 sequences are SEHNR and FQNEAQ (reference sequence). Trimming pared 5 bases from V and 3 bases from J, leaving 16 bases between. The CDR3 spans 15 residues. The CDR3 protein is CASSGDRPRDTEAFF. For the CDR3, the DNA is TGTGCCAGCAGCGGAGACAGACCCAGGGACACTGAAGCTTTCTTT. Together with reference TRBV7-9 and TRBJ1-1, the CDR3 gives the full variable domain: DTGVSQNPRHKITKRGQNVTFRCDPISEHNRLYWYRQTLGQGPEFLTYFQNEAQLEKSRLLSDRFSAERPKGSFSTLEIQRTEQGDSAMYLCASSGDRPRDTEAFFGQGTRLTVV.

The chain recombines TRBV12-5 with TRBJ1-1; D call uncertain. This CDR3 spans 17 amino acids. CDR1 and CDR2 (germline): LGHNT, FRNRAP. V shed 0 bases and J shed 1 base, with 15 bases lying between them. The CDR3 nucleotides read TGTGCTAGTGGTTTGGTATCAGATCCCCGACAGAACACTGAAGCTTTCTTT. This gives the protein CASGLVSDPRQNTEAFF.

The V and J genes are TRBV20-1 and TRBJ2-1; 11 nucleotides match TRBD1. The CDR3 has 14 amino acids. Trimming cost V 3 bases and J 4 bases; bases outside gene matches: 2. CDR1 DFQATT and CDR2 SNEGSKA come from the germline V gene (reference sequence). The chain's CDR3 is CSASGQGAYNEQFF. The CDR3 region has the DNA TGCAGTGCTAGTGGACAGGGGGCTTACAATGAGCAGTTCTTC.

The chain is built from TRBV12-3 or TRBV12-4 and TRBJ1-5, with D hard to call. The CDR3 covers 13 residues. Trimming removed 4 bases from V and 7 bases from J, with 11 bases in between. CDR3 nucleotide sequence: TGTGCCAGCAGTTCAAAAGGAGGCCAGCCCCAGCATTTT. It codes for CASSSKGGQPQHF.

The CDR3 protein is CASRTTDRGWLSYNSPLHF. The CDR3 DNA follows: TGTGCCAGCAGAACAACCGACAGGGGGTGGCTCTCCTATAATTCACCCCTCCACTTT. The V call is TRBV28, the J call TRBJ1-6; 9 nucleotides agree with TRBD1. The CDR3 runs 19 residues. Germline trimming cut 6 bases from V and 0 bases from J; bases unmatched to any gene: 12. Germline values: CDR1 MDHEN, CDR2 SYDVKM.

The chain uses TRBV5-1 and TRBJ2-5; D is unresolved. CDR1 and CDR2 from the germline V gene are SGHRS and YFSETQ. Trimming took 4 bases from V and 5 from J, leaving 12 bases between them. The CDR3 has 13 residues. This chain's CDR3 is CASSRLGGETQYF. CDR3 sequence (DNA): TGCGCCAGCAGCCGCCTCGGTGGGGAGACCCAGTACTTC.

This clonotype was observed at least ten times. The chain links TRBV6-2 or TRBV6-3 to TRBJ2-2; D may correspond to TRBD1 or TRBD2 (5 bases each). V lost 5 bases to trimming and J lost 7 bases, with 11 bases between them. The CDR3 extends over 13 amino acids. Germline values: CDR1 MNHEY, CDR2 SVGEGT. The CDR3 is CASSVRENGELFF. The CDR3 DNA follows: TGTGCCAGCAGTGTCAGGGAGAACGGGGAGCTGTTTTTT.

V is TRBV14 and J is TRBJ1-2; TRBD1 matches 7 bases. The length of the CDR3 is 15 residues. Germline V gene lookup returns CDR1 SGHDN and CDR2 FVKESK. Trimming removed 1 base from V and 4 bases from J; junction bases left unmatched: 6. CDR3 nucleotides: TGTGCCAGCAGCCAAGGGTTGGGGACAGCCTATGGCTACACCTTC. It translates to CASSQGLGTAYGYTF.

This rearrangement joins TRBV29-1 to TRBJ2-7; D might be TRBD1 (7 bases). V was clipped by 4 bases and J by 7 bases, with 23 bases between them. This CDR3 contains 15 residues. Per germline, CDR1 SQVTM and CDR2 ANQGSEA. CDR3 amino acids: CSVAEGGGQYNEQYF. The CDR3, as DNA: TGCAGCGTTGCAGAAGGAGGGGGACAGTACAATGAGCAGTACTTC.

V usage is TRBV7-2 and J usage is TRBJ2-3; the D is unclear. Between the trimmed V and J ends, which lost 5 bases and 9 bases, there was a span of 12 bases. This CDR3 is 12 amino acids long. Germline CDR1 and CDR2: SGHTA and FQGNSA. CDR3 sequence (DNA): TGTGCCAGCAGCCAGGCTGTGGGCACGCAGTATTTT. The encoded protein is CASSQAVGTQYF.

The chain employs TRBV12-3 or TRBV12-4 and TRBJ2-2, with unresolved D. The CDR3 has 15 amino acids. Trimming removed 0 bases from V and 7 bases from J, with 12 bases in between. The CDR3 reads CASSLAPHGVGELFF. The DNA for the CDR3 is TGTGCCAGCAGTTTAGCACCTCATGGGGTCGGGGAGCTGTTTTTT.

V is TRBV27 and J is TRBJ2-6, with D tentatively TRBD2 (5 bases). The V gene lost 6 bases and the J gene lost 1 base, with 13 bases spanning the gap. The germline CDR1 and CDR2 sequences are MNHEY and SMNVEV (reference sequence). This CDR3 spans 16 amino acids. The CDR3 nucleotides are TGTGCCAGCAGCTTCCTCGGAGGATCTGGGGCCAACGTCCTGACTTTC. Amino acid sequence: CASSFLGGSGANVLTF.

This clonotype was detected many times. The gene calls are TRBV20-1 and TRBJ2-1; 13 nucleotides agree with TRBD2. Trimming at V came to 0 bases and at J to 5 bases, leaving 7 bases not matched to a gene. This CDR3 comprises 17 residues. Germline CDR1 DFQATT, CDR2 SNEGSKA (reference sequence). The CDR3 sequence: CSARDQGLAGKDNEQFF. CDR3 in DNA: TGCAGTGCTAGAGATCAGGGACTAGCGGGGAAAGACAATGAGCAGTTCTTC.

CDR3 loop: CAWSVNNEQFF. CDR3 coding DNA: TGTGCCTGGAGTGTAAACAATGAGCAGTTCTTC. This rearrangement joins TRBV30 to TRBJ2-1; D unresolved. CDR3 length equals 11 residues. Per the germline V gene, CDR1 is GTSNPN and CDR2 is SVGIG (reference sequence). Trimming took off 0 bases at V and 5 bases at J, with 2 bases between the two ends.

This clonotype was seen just once. The rearrangement joins TRBV20-1 to TRBJ2-7; 8 bases are a match to TRBD2. V lost 5 bases to trimming and J lost 0 bases; unmatched junction nucleotides: 3. This CDR3 region has 13 residues. Germline CDR1 is DFQATT and CDR2 is SNEGSKA (reference sequence). This chain's CDR3 is CSAVSGGSYEQYF. The CDR3 bases are TGCAGTGCTGTAAGCGGGGGCTCCTACGAGCAGTACTTC.

This chain joins TRBV6-5 and TRBJ2-2, with D perhaps TRBD1 or TRBD2 (6 bases each). V dropped 9 bases and J dropped 2 bases, with 13 bases sitting between them. Germline lookup yields CDR1 MNHEY and CDR2 SVGAGI. CDR3 length: 14 amino acids. The CDR3 coding sequence is TGTGCCAGTGAGAGGGGGGACAACACCGGGGAGCTGTTTTTT. It translates to CASERGDNTGELFF.

This clonotype was found a few times. The genes are TRBV2 and TRBJ2-1; a weak D match, TRBD1 (6 bases). The CDR3 has 14 residues. V was trimmed by 6 bases and J by 5 bases, leaving 14 bases between them. Germline CDR1 and CDR2: SNHLY and FYNNEI. The CDR3 DNA sequence: TGTGCCAGCAGGGGGGCGGATCAAGACAATGAGCAGTTCTTC. It codes for CASRGADQDNEQFF.

This clonotype was counted ten times or more. The V and J genes are TRBV12-3 or TRBV12-4 and TRBJ1-4; D remains ambiguous. Trimming shortened V by 6 bases and J by 8 bases, and 10 bases separated the two germline ends. This CDR3 comprises 12 residues. In DNA, the CDR3 is TGTGCCAGCAGACTTCATCCGGAAAAACTGTTTTTT. It is translated as CASRLHPEKLFF.

This clonotype has a single count. The genes are TRBV4-3 and TRBJ2-5; TRBD2 matches at 9 bases. Germline assignment: CDR1 LGHNA and CDR2 YSLEER. The CDR3 length is 15 residues. J gave up 11 bases and V 1 base, and 11 bases lay outside the gene matches. The CDR3 region is CASSQVKRGDNEQYF. The CDR3 DNA sequence: TGCGCCAGCAGCCAAGTTAAGCGGGGGGACAATGAGCAGTACTTC.

The V and J genes are TRBV20-1 and TRBJ1-2, with a possible D match to TRBD1 (6 bases). V lost 1 base and J lost 6, with 9 bases in between. Germline V lookup: CDR1 DFQATT, CDR2 SNEGSKA (reference sequence). This CDR3 is built from 12 residues. CDR3 sequence: CSARVQGNGYTF. CDR3 nucleotides: TGCAGTGCTAGAGTCCAGGGGAATGGCTACACCTTC.

The V call is TRBV7-2, the J call TRBJ1-1; the D gene is possibly TRBD1 (6 bases). Trimming took off 5 bases at V and 3 bases at J, with 13 bases between the two ends. The CDR3 has 14 amino acids. The germline CDR1 and CDR2 sequences are SGHTA and FQGNSA. The CDR3 nucleotides read TGTGCCAGCAGCAAACAGGGTCGGGACACTGAAGCTTTCTTT. Residues: CASSKQGRDTEAFF.

This clonotype was counted between two and nine times. This chain links TRBV28 with TRBJ2-1, with TRBD1 matching 9 bases. J was trimmed by 5 bases and V by 1 base; bases with no gene match: 9. This CDR3 is built from 17 residues. Germline lookup yields CDR1 MDHEN and CDR2 SYDVKM. CDR3 coding DNA: TGTGCCAGCAGTTTATCCGTCCGGGACAGGGAAAACAATGAGCAGTTCTTC. It specifies CASSLSVRDRENNEQFF.

The rearrangement uses TRBV7-2 and TRBJ1-6, with TRBD1 matching over 9 bases. The CDR3 is made up of 14 amino acids. Germline V gene lookup returns CDR1 SGHTA and CDR2 FQGNSA. Germline trimming cut 6 bases from V and 8 bases from J; bases unmatched to any gene: 5. CDR3 loop: CASRSGTGHSPLHF. CDR3 coding DNA: TGTGCCAGCAGGTCCGGGACAGGGCATTCACCCCTCCACTTT. The complete variable domain, with remaining parts taken from reference TRBV7-2 and TRBJ1-6, reads GAGVSQSPSNKVTEKGKDVELRCDPISGHTALYWYRQSLGQGLEFLIYFQGNSAPDKSGLPSDRFSAERTGGSVSTLTIQRTQQEDSAVYLCASRSGTGHSPLHFGNGTRLTVT.

Comments on this clonotype: The junction departs from germline at one end; a sequencing error may be responsible. The chain carries TRBV4-1 and TRBJ1-5; D is uncertain. In germline, CDR1 is MGHRA, CDR2 YSYEKL. This CDR3 has 17 amino acids. The CDR3 sequence is CASSQETAGRRNQLQHF. Here the CDR3 DNA reads TGCGCCAGCAGCCAAGAAACAGCCGGACGCAGGAATCAGCTCCAGCATTTT.

The V and J genes are TRBV11-2 and TRBJ2-3, with 8 bases aligning to TRBD2. Germline V gene data show CDR1 as SGHAT and CDR2 as FQNNGV. V gave up 5 bases and J gave up 0 bases; unmatched junction bases: 13. This CDR3 contains 18 residues. The CDR3 here is CASSPARSGGPSTDTQYF. The CDR3 bases are TGTGCCAGCAGCCCAGCTCGGAGCGGGGGCCCGAGCACAGATACGCAGTATTTT.